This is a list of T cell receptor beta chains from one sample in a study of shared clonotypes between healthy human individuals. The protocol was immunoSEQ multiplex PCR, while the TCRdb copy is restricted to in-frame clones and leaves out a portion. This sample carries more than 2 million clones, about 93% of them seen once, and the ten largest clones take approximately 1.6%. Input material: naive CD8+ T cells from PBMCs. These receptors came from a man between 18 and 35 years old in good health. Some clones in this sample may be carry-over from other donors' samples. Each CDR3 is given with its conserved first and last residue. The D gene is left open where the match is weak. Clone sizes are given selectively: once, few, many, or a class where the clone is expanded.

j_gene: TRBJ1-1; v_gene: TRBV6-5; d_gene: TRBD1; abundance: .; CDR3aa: CASNGQGSTEAFF; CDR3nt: TGTGCCAGCAACGGACAGGGAAGCACTGAAGCTTTCTTT
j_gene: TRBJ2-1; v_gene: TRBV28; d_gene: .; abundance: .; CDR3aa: CASSSPRESGYNEQFF; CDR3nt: TGTGCCAGCAGTTCTCCCCGGGAGTCGGGCTACAATGAGCAGTTCTTC
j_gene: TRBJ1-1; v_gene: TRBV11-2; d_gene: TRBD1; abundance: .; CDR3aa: CASSLPTGDRATEAFF; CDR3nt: TGTGCCAGCAGCTTACCCACCGGGGACAGGGCCACTGAAGCTTTCTTT
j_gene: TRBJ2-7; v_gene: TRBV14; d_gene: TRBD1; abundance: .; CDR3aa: CASSHFQGAKYEQYF; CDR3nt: TGTGCCAGCAGCCATTTCCAGGGGGCTAAGTACGAGCAGTACTTC
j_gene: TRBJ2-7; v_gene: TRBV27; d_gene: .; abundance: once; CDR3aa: CASSSEVQAEQYF; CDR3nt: TGTGCCAGCAGTTCGGAGGTCCAGGCCGAGCAGTACTTC
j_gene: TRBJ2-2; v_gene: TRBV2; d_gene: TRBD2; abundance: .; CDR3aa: CASRFVTSAFSNTGELFF; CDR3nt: TGTGCCAGCAGATTCGTGACTAGCGCCTTTTCGAACACCGGGGAGCTGTTTTTT
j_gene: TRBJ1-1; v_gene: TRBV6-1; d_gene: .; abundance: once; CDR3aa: CASWGNKDTEAFF; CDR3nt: TGTGCCAGTTGGGGGAACAAGGACACTGAAGCTTTCTTT
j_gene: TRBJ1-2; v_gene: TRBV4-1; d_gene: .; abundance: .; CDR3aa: CASTGGGYGYTF; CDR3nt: TGCGCCAGCACCGGGGGGGGCTATGGCTACACCTTC
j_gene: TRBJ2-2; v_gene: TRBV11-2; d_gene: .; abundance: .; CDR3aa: CASSLGLRLRGTGELFF; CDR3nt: TGTGCCAGCAGCCTAGGTCTCCGGTTACGGGGCACCGGGGAGCTGTTTTTT
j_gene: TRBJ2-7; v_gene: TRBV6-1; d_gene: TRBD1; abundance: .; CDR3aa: CASSEVQGDYEQYF; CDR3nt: TGTGCCAGCAGTGAAGTCCAGGGGGACTACGAGCAGTACTTC
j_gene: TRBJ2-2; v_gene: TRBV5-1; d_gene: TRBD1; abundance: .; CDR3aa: CASSHQTGQGIVPGELFF; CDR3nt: TGCGCCAGCAGCCACCAGACCGGACAGGGGATCGTCCCCGGGGAGCTGTTTTTT
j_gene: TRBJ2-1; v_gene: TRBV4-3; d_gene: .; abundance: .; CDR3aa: CASSQVLGSHNEQFF; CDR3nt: TGCGCCAGCAGCCAAGTTTTGGGCAGCCACAATGAGCAGTTCTTC
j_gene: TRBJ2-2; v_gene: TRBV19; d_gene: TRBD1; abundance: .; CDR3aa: CASRDRGSYERKTNTGELFF; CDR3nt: TGTGCCAGTAGGGACAGGGGCTCGTATGAGCGGAAGACGAACACCGGGGAGCTGTTTTTT
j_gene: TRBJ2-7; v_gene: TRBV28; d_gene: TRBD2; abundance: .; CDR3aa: CASSPTGTSGPSSYEQYF; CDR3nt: TGTGCCAGCAGTCCCACCGGGACTAGCGGGCCCTCCTCCTACGAGCAGTACTTC
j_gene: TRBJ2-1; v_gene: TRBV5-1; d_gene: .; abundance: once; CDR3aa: CASTLTASGFYNEQFF; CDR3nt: TGCGCCAGCACGCTCACGGCGAGCGGGTTTTACAATGAGCAGTTCTTC
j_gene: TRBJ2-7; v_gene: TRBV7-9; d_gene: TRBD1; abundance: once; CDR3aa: CASSHPTGYSSYEQYF; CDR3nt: TGTGCCAGCAGCCACCCGACAGGGTACTCATCCTACGAGCAGTACTTC
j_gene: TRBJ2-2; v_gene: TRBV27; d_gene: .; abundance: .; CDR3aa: CASSLLLGTGELFF; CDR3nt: TGTGCCAGCAGTTTACTCTTGGGCACCGGGGAGCTGTTTTTT
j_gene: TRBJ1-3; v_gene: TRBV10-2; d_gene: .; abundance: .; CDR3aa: CASLSGNTIYF; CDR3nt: TGCGCCAGCTTGTCTGGAAACACCATATATTTT
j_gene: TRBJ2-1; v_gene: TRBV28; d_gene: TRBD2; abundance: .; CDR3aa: CASSPSGFAYNEQFF; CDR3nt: TGTGCCAGCAGCCCTAGCGGGTTCGCCTACAATGAGCAGTTCTTC
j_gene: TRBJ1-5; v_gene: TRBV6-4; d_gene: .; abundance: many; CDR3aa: CASSETPEGNQPQHF; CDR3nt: TGTGCCAGCAGTGAGACCCCTGAAGGGAATCAGCCCCAGCATTTT
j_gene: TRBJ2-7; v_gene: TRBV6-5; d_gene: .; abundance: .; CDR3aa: CASSSPRQPDGEQYF; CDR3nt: TGTGCCAGCAGTTCCCCGAGGCAGCCCGATGGCGAGCAGTACTTC
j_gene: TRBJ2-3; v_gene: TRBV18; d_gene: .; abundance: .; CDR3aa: CASSPPPGEYTDTQYF; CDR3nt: TGTGCCAGCTCACCACCTCCAGGGGAATACACAGATACGCAGTATTTT
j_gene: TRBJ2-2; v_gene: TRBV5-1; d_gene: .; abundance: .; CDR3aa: CASSLSDRSPNTGELFF; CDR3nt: TGCGCCAGCAGCTTGTCGGACAGATCGCCGAACACCGGGGAGCTGTTTTTT
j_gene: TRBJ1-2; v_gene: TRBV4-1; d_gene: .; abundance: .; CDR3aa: CASSQDEGTILNYGYTF; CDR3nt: TGCGCCAGCAGCCAAGACGAGGGAACGATTCTTAACTATGGCTACACCTTC
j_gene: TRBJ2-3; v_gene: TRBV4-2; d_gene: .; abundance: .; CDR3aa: CASSQEGARSTDTQYF; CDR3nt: TGTGCCAGCAGCCAAGAGGGGGCTAGAAGCACAGATACGCAGTATTTT
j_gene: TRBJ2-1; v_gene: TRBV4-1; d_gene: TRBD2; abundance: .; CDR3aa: CASSQDNAGAEDNEQFF; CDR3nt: TGCGCCAGCAGCCAAGATAATGCGGGAGCAGAGGACAATGAGCAGTTCTTC
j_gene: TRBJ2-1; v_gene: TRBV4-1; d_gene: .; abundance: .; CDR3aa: CASSRSRGNSNEQFF; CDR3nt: TGCGCCAGCAGCCGATCGAGGGGGAACTCCAATGAGCAGTTCTTC
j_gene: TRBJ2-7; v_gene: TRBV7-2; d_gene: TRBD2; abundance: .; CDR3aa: CASSRGGEQYF; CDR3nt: TGTGCCAGCAGCCGGGGGGGCGAGCAGTACTTC
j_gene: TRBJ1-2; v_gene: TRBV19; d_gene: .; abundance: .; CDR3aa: CASSIARQNYGYTF; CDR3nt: TGTGCCAGTAGTATAGCTCGACAGAACTATGGCTACACCTTC
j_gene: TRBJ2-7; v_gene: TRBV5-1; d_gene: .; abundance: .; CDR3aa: CASSLDQESGEQYF; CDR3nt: TGCGCCAGCAGCTTGGACCAGGAATCTGGCGAGCAGTACTTC
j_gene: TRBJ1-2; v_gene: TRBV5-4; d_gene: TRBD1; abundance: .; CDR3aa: CASSLGLEGAYGYTF; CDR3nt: TGTGCCAGCAGCTTGGGGTTGGAGGGGGCTTATGGCTACACCTTC
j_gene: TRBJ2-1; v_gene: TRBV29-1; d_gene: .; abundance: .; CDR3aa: CSVWTGEVTYNEQFF; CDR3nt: TGCAGCGTCTGGACGGGTGAGGTTACCTACAATGAGCAGTTCTTC